The following is a T cell receptor beta chain sequence with its context. This CDR3 spans 14 amino acids. The V gene lost 0 bases and the J gene lost 7 bases, with 10 bases spanning the gap. CDR1 is LNHNV, CDR2 YYDKDF, per germline (reference sequence). The sample is drawn from a study of cytomegalovirus exposure and HLA in healthy donors. Sequencing was performed with immunoSEQ multiplex PCR; in TCRdb, only in-frame clones are kept and a portion is missing. The table shows 150,000 to 200,000 clones, with 84% occurring only once. The material sequenced was PBMCs. This sequence was found in a woman under 30 in good health and CMV-seropositive. The chain has TRBV15 and TRBJ1-5; D may be TRBD1 (6 bases). CDR3 region: CATSRDRGGQPQHF. The CDR3 coding sequence is TGTGCCACCAGCAGAGACAGGGGTGGGCAGCCCCAGCATTTT.